The clone carrying this TCR beta chain is a singleton in its sample. The data are from a study of blood T cell repertoires in COVID-19. Study summary: The United States, Italy and Spain provided the acute and convalescent COVID-19 samples.

Clones were sequenced by immunoSEQ multiplex PCR, and TCRdb holds only the in-frame ones, with some missing. Among roughly 86,000 clones listed, roughly 91% were seen once. Sequencing input: peripheral blood. This sequence was found in a woman between 50 and 59 years old in a cohort sampled during active COVID-19.

The CDR3 spells CASSLTRTGLNQPQHF. CDR3 nucleotides: TGTGCCAGTAGTCTCACACGGACAGGTCTTAATCAGCCCCAGCATTTT. V usage is TRBV19 and J usage is TRBJ1-5, with 7 bases that match TRBD1. V was pared by 5 bases and J by 4 bases, with 11 bases of the junction left unmatched. Germline values: CDR1 LNHDA, CDR2 SQIVND (reference sequence). The CDR3 consists of 16 residues.